The clone carrying this T cell receptor (beta chain) was found once. The CDR3 has 15 residues. Germline CDR1 reads SGHRS; CDR2 reads YFSETQ. V was clipped by 2 bases and J by 1 base, with 12 bases between them. Sequenced by immunoSEQ multiplex PCR; TCRdb stores in-frame clones only, minus some. The sample yields 35,000 to 50,000 clones, 80% to 90% seen once. This specimen comes from a study of blood T cell repertoires in COVID-19. The specimen was peripheral blood. The gene calls are TRBV5-1 and TRBJ1-1; D possibly corresponds to TRBD1 (5 bases). The origin of this receptor is a man aged 60 to 75 in a cohort sampled during active COVID-19. CDR3 DNA sequence: TGCGCCAGCAGCTTCGGGGGGTCCGCGAACACTGAAGCTTTCTTT. Amino acid sequence: CASSFGGSANTEAFF. The whole variable domain, filled in from reference TRBV5-1 and TRBJ1-1, reads KAGVTQTPRYLIKTRGQQVTLSCSPISGHRSVSWYQQTPGQGLQFLFEYFSETQRNKGNFPGRFSGRQFSNSRSEMNVSTLELGDSALYLCASSFGGSANTEAFFGQGTRLTVV.